The 2 T cell receptor beta chains below come from one sample, sequenced in a study of blood T cell repertoires in COVID-19. Sequenced by immunoSEQ multiplex PCR; TCRdb stores in-frame clones only, minus some. The repertoire consists of under 300,000 clones, with over 80% occurring once and the leading ten covering about 1.2%. Source material: PBMCs or T cells enriched from blood (not recorded which). The receptors stem from a human donor in a cohort exposed to, infected with or recovered from COVID-19 (not recorded which). The donor label of this sample is uncertain.

This chain connects TRBV5-8 to TRBJ2-7, with D unclear. The CDR3 runs to 14 residues. The ends were cut back, 4 bases at V and 0 bases at J, with 11 bases in the middle. Germline assignment: CDR1 SGHTS and CDR2 YDEGEE. The CDR3 DNA is TGTGCCAGCAGCCCTCGGCCAGGCTCCTACGAGCAGTACTTC. As protein: CASSPRPGSYEQYF.

This clone was detected once. This chain uses TRBV5-6 with TRBJ2-7, with TRBD1 matching over 7 bases. The germline V gene has CDR1 SGHDT and CDR2 YYEEEE. The CDR3 totals 15 residues. With 3 bases clipped from V and 4 bases from J, the junction kept 10 bases outside the gene matches. The CDR3 DNA follows: TGTGCCAGCAGCTACCCTTTCGACAGGGCGTACGAGCAGTACTTC. As protein: CASSYPFDRAYEQYF.